This entry features one T cell receptor beta chain sequence. Its antigen is still unknown. This sample stems from a study of cytomegalovirus exposure and HLA in healthy donors. General observations from the study: Per a later analysis, HLA-associated TCR beta chains showed more clonal expansion than other, equally common TCR beta chains. In a later analysis, TCR association rates varied by HLA locus: DRB1 most, HLA-C fewest.

The donors comprised healthy bone marrow donors. PCR amplification relied on 60 Vbeta primers (plus 13 Jbeta primers). Only in-frame clones appear in the TCRdb table, and some are missing; sequencing was by immunoSEQ multiplex PCR. The sample lists around 150,000 clones; roughly 87% were seen once. The CDR3 runs 13 residues. V was shortened by 6 bases and J by 5 bases, with 13 bases between the two germline ends. The germline V gene encodes CDR1 MNHEY and CDR2 SVGAGI. This chain uses TRBV6-5 with TRBJ1-1; weak D call: TRBD1 (6 bases). Source material: PBMCs. This sequence was found in a girl aged 5-17 years in good health and CMV-seropositive. The CDR3 coding sequence is TGTGCCAGCAGGCCACAGGGTGGAACTGAAGCTTTCTTT. Protein: CASRPQGGTEAFF.